A selection of T cell receptor beta chains follows, all from one sample in a study of T cell repertoires in cytomegalovirus infection. From the reads, TCRdb called clonotypes with MiXCR, one entry per CDR3 protein. This sample has 200,000 to 250,000 distinct CDR3 sequences, with 20% to 25% found just once. Sequencing was done on a sample of CD8+ T cells from PBMCs. The receptor set was obtained from a human donor in good health (CMV status not recorded). Some clones in this sample may be carry-over from other donors' samples. CDR3s leave out the opening cysteine and the closing phenylalanine or tryptophan. D genes are given only for firm matches. Not every row has a clone size; where given, it reads once, few, many or a size class.

TRBD1	13	TRBV11-2	TRBJ1-1	NA	ASSKWTGMNTEAF
NA	10	TRBV28	TRBJ2-2	few	VLGGAGGELF
NA	13	TRBV5-5	TRBJ1-5	many	ASSLVWGLDQPQH
NA	15	TRBV27	TRBJ2-1	NA	ASSLSRDSFGANEQF
NA	13	TRBV29-1	TRBJ2-5	NA	SVEADLGRQETQY
NA	14	TRBV7-8	TRBJ1-2	many	ASSLRQRPGDYGYT
NA	12	TRBV20-1	TRBJ2-7	few	SARDLSGIYEQY
NA	13	TRBV2	TRBJ2-3	NA	ASGESDSSTDTQY
NA	13	TRBV19	TRBJ2-1	NA	ASSIDGTTYNEQF
NA	12	TRBV6-6	TRBJ2-7	NA	ASSYGGDFYEQY
TRBD1	14	TRBV9	TRBJ1-1	few	ASSVGTGTMNTEAF
NA	11	TRBV5-1	TRBJ2-7	NA	ASSSGPAYAQY
TRBD2	12	TRBV13	TRBJ2-1	NA	ASSLGGVMGEQF
NA	14	TRBV11-1	TRBJ2-1	NA	ASSLGGGGSYNEQF
NA	10	TRBV7-8	TRBJ2-2	many	ASRQGTGELF
TRBD1	16	TRBV28	TRBJ1-1	few	ASSLPDGQGAIYTEAF
NA	14	TRBV6-5	TRBJ1-6	NA	ASSYGQAFYNSPLH
NA	13	TRBV7-9	TRBJ2-2	NA	ASSSGEHGPGELF
NA	9	TRBV10-2	TRBJ2-1	few	ASSVWNEQF
NA	11	TRBV29-1	TRBJ2-2	few	SVLHLNTGELF
TRBD2	12	TRBV7-2	TRBJ2-7	few	ASSWGAGGYEQY
TRBD2	12	TRBV12-3/TRBV12-4	TRBJ2-5	NA	ASRSSGGLETQY
TRBD2	17	TRBV7-6	TRBJ2-3	few	ASSTGLAGYPPSTDTQY
NA	12	TRBV6-2/TRBV6-3	TRBJ1-5	many	ASRTENSNQPQH
NA	11	TRBV13	TRBJ2-7	NA	ASSPDSLYEQY
NA	12	TRBV10-2	TRBJ2-7	NA	ASSGDVATYEQY
NA	10	TRBV28	TRBJ2-1	many	ASSLAPNEQF
NA	11	TRBV20-1	TRBJ1-5	NA	SARDGSNQPQH
TRBD1	12	TRBV3-1	TRBJ2-5	many	ASSPGTGLETQY
NA	12	TRBV2	TRBJ2-3	NA	ATPVGSLTDTQY
TRBD2	16	TRBV6-1	TRBJ2-1	many	ASSETTTSGGPYNEQF
NA	10	TRBV14	TRBJ1-6	NA	ASSQGVSPLH
TRBD2	13	TRBV7-8	TRBJ2-1	few	ASSLGGTSGDEQF
NA	12	TRBV12-3/TRBV12-4	TRBJ2-1	many	ASSPQGGIDEQF
NA	10	TRBV25-1	TRBJ2-7	many	ASSEARGTEY
TRBD1	17	TRBV23-1	TRBJ1-6	NA	ASSQSGQATSSYNSPLH
TRBD2	13	TRBV28	TRBJ2-2	few	ASSFPGGDTGELF
TRBD1	12	TRBV13	TRBJ1-1	many	ASSSSDRGTEAF
TRBD1	13	TRBV4-1	TRBJ1-2	many	ASSPGQGALYGYT
NA	14	TRBV6-2/TRBV6-3	TRBJ2-3	many	ASSYSTRVVEDTQY
NA	12	TRBV20-1	TRBJ2-7	NA	SARDVTNSYEQY
TRBD1	13	TRBV6-5	TRBJ2-5	NA	ASSYFDRAMKTQY
TRBD2	14	TRBV29-1	TRBJ2-5	many	SVELLAGGYQETQY
NA	12	TRBV28	TRBJ1-4	many	ASSPPGTGEKLF